These 9 T cell receptor beta chains originate from one sample sequenced in a study of blood T cells in healthy people across ages. For the second PCR, which ran for 7 to 11 cycles, a sample-barcoded 5' primer and a J-beta primer mix were used. TCRdb fed the 5' RACE reads into MiXCR, producing one record per CDR3 protein. The sample consists of about 760,000 distinct CDR3 sequences, 56% of them appearing once. Material: blood. The receptors here all came from a man in his forties in good health.

The rearrangement joins TRBV2 to TRBJ1-6; 7 bases fit TRBD1. The germline V gene has CDR1 SNHLY and CDR2 FYNNEI. V trimming: 9 bases; J trimming: 9 bases; junction bases outside the gene matches: 17. The CDR3 is 16 amino acids. CDR3 in DNA: TGTGCCAGGAACATAGCCCCGACAGGGATCCGTTCACCCCTCCACTTT. It encodes CARNIAPTGIRSPLHF.

A few counts support this clonotype. The CDR3, as DNA: TGCGCCAGCAGCTTACGCAGGGATCGAGCTAATGAAAAACTGTTTTTT. Amino acid sequence: CASSLRRDRANEKLFF. V and J are TRBV5-1 and TRBJ1-4; tentatively, D is TRBD1 (5 bases). This CDR3 spans 16 amino acids. Germline loops: CDR1 SGHRS, CDR2 YFSETQ. The V and J ends lost 2 bases and 3 bases respectively, with 14 bases between them.

The rearrangement joins TRBV5-1 to TRBJ2-1, with TRBD1 matching 10 bases. Looked up from germline, CDR1 is SGHRS and CDR2 is YFSETQ. The ends lost 2 bases at V and 5 bases at J; junction bases unmatched: 4. The CDR3 runs 15 residues. DNA of the CDR3: TGCGCCAGCAGCTTCACCGGGACAGGGGACAATGAGCAGTTCTTC. Amino acid sequence: CASSFTGTGDNEQFF.

V is TRBV28 and J is TRBJ2-5; 10 nucleotides align to TRBD1. The closer fit of TRBJ2-7 to the DNA end suggests the J call may be wrong. Germline V lookup: CDR1 MDHEN, CDR2 SYDVKM. The CDR3 runs to 16 residues. In DNA, the CDR3 is TGTGCCAGCCCCCCTCCCGGGACAGGGGCCACCTACGAGCAGTACTTC. This gives the protein CASPPPGTGATYEQYF.

CDR3 coding DNA: TGCAGTGCTCCGATGGGACAGGGCCGGAGCAATCAGCCCCAGCATTTT. Its protein product is CSAPMGQGRSNQPQHF. V is TRBV20-1 and J is TRBJ1-5; 9 nucleotides align to TRBD1. The CDR3 is 16 amino acids. CDR1 is DFQATT, CDR2 SNEGSKA, per germline (reference sequence). V trimming: 5 bases; J trimming: 1 base; junction bases outside the gene matches: 9.

The CDR3 region has the DNA TGTGCCAGCAGCGTAACTAGCGGGGGGAGGAATGAGCAGTTCTTC. Protein: CASSVTSGGRNEQFF. This chain connects TRBV9 to TRBJ2-7, with 12 bases aligning to TRBD2. Near its end, the DNA agrees better with TRBJ2-1, so the J call may be wrong. Germline CDR1 reads SGDLS; CDR2 reads YYNGEE. This CDR3 region has 15 residues.

This clonotype came up a few times. The rearrangement joins TRBV25-1 to TRBJ1-6; TRBD1 might be the D (5 bases). Trimming pared 1 base from V and 8 bases from J, leaving 9 bases between. CDR3 length equals 14 residues. From germline, CDR1 is MGHDK and CDR2 SYGVNS. The CDR3 nucleotides are TGTGCCAGCAGTGAATGGGGGGACGATTCACCCCTCCACTTT. It encodes CASSEWGDDSPLHF.

The rearrangement uses TRBV29-1 and TRBJ1-2; 8 bases map to TRBD1. J lost 7 bases, V lost 8 bases, and 24 bases had no gene match. From germline, CDR1 is SQVTM and CDR2 ANQGSEA. This CDR3 has 17 amino acids. The CDR3 DNA reads as TGCAGCATTGGAAGATCCGCGCAGGGGGCGCTTTTTGCTGGCTACACCTTC. It yields the protein CSIGRSAQGALFAGYTF.

The V call is TRBV5-1, the J call TRBJ2-7; 10 bases line up with TRBD2. The CDR3 runs to 17 residues. Germline V gene sequence: CDR1 SGHRS, CDR2 YFSETQ. The V segment lost 2 bases and the J segment 3 bases; nucleotides outside the gene matches: 11. CDR3 in amino acids: CASSFKTGTSVNYEQYF. CDR3 nucleotide sequence: TGCGCCAGCAGCTTTAAAACCGGGACTAGCGTAAACTACGAGCAGTACTTC.